Following are 9 T cell receptor beta chains from one sample sequenced in a study of cytomegalovirus exposure and HLA in healthy donors. The study ran its PCR with 60 Vbeta and 13 Jbeta primers. This table comes from immunoSEQ multiplex PCR, and its TCRdb copy is limited to in-frame clones, with some not included. Of roughly 63,000 clones listed, roughly 80% are singletons. Specimen: PBMCs. The source is a middle-aged woman in good health and CMV-seropositive.

The chain links TRBV6-4 to TRBJ2-1; perhaps TRBD2 as D (7 bases). The length of the CDR3 is 14 residues. Germline-derived CDR1 and CDR2 are MRHNA and SNTAGT. V was cut by 9 bases and J by 7 bases, with 19 bases left in between. This chain's CDR3 is CARTDGGQGNEQFF. The CDR3 region has the DNA TGTGCCAGAACCGACGGGGGGCAGGGGAATGAGCAGTTCTTC.

This clone was seen only a few times. The chain uses TRBV6-1 and TRBJ2-1; D is unclear. CDR1 is MNHNS and CDR2 is SASEGT in the germline V gene. V was pared by 5 bases and J by 10 bases, with 9 bases between. There are 11 residues in the CDR3. The CDR3 spells CASSFLFEQFF. In nucleotides, the CDR3 is TGTGCCAGCAGTTTCCTCTTCGAGCAGTTCTTC.

CDR3 coding DNA: TGCGCCAGCAGCTTGGACTCAGGGGGCACAGATACGCAGTATTTT. This codes for CASSLDSGGTDTQYF. This sequence joins TRBV5-1 and TRBJ2-3; perhaps TRBD1 as D (6 bases). The germline V gene has CDR1 SGHRS and CDR2 YFSETQ. The CDR3 consists of 15 residues. V was cut by 0 bases and J by 1 base, with 9 bases left in between.

V is TRBV4-1 and J is TRBJ2-7, with 9 bases fitting TRBD1. The trim removed 0 bases at V and 2 bases at J, leaving 2 bases unmatched. The CDR3 sequence is 15 residues long. Germline CDR1 MGHRA, CDR2 YSYEKL. The CDR3 region is CASSQEGQGPYEQYF. The CDR3 DNA follows: TGCGCCAGCAGCCAAGAGGGACAGGGCCCCTACGAGCAGTACTTC.

This rearrangement joins TRBV27 to TRBJ2-5, with D unresolved. The J call could be wrong; TRBJ2-7 is a better fit for the DNA end. There are 15 residues in the CDR3. Germline assignment: CDR1 MNHEY and CDR2 SMNVEV (reference sequence). The CDR3 DNA reads TGTGCCAGCAGTTTATCAGGCTCCAGGCCCTACGAGCAGTACTTC. It is translated as CASSLSGSRPYEQYF.

In this sample, this clone turned up a few times. At one end the junction does not follow the germline gene, possibly because of a read error. The chain recombines TRBV7-9 with TRBJ2-1, with 13 nucleotides matching TRBD2. Per germline, CDR1 SEHNR and CDR2 FQNEAQ (reference sequence). The CDR3 contains 14 residues. CDR3 coding DNA: TGTTCCAGCAGCTCTGGACTAGCGGGGGTTGAGCAGTTCTTC. Translated: CSSSSGLAGVEQFF. The full variable domain, with the rest looked up from reference TRBV7-9 and TRBJ2-1, is DTGVSQNPRHKITKRGQNVTFRCDPISEHNRLYWYRQTLGQGPEFLTYFQNEAQLEKSRLLSDRFSAERPKGSFSTLEIQRTEQGDSAMYLCSSSSGLAGVEQFFGPGTRLTVL.

With regard to this clone: Other DNA sequences from this sample encode an identical CDR3 as well. The V gene is TRBV6-1, the J gene TRBJ1-4; a possible D gene is TRBD1 (5 bases). This CDR3 comprises 15 residues. The germline V and J ends were trimmed by 6 bases and 7 bases, with 18 bases remaining between them. The germline V gene encodes CDR1 MNHNS and CDR2 SASEGT. The CDR3 reads CASSPGGVSGEKLFF. CDR3 nucleotides: TGTGCCAGCAGCCCCGGGGGGGTTTCGGGTGAAAAACTGTTTTTT.

The CDR3 DNA reads as TGTGCCTGGAGTGTCCGCAGGGGGGCCTCAATCTCTGGGGCCAACGTCCTGACTTTC. This codes for CAWSVRRGASISGANVLTF. The chain has TRBV30 and TRBJ2-6; possibly TRBD1 for D (7 bases). Germline-derived CDR1 and CDR2 are GTSNPN and SVGIG (reference sequence). V gave up 0 bases and J gave up 0 bases, with 18 bases separating them. The CDR3 extends over 19 amino acids.

The gene calls are TRBV29-1 and TRBJ1-2; TRBD1 might be the D (5 bases). V shed 8 bases and J shed 8 bases, with 18 bases lying between them. The CDR3 has 12 amino acids. Germline V gene lookup returns CDR1 SQVTM and CDR2 ANQGSEA. The CDR3 nucleotides are TGCAGCTCTTCAGGGTCCGCCGGAGGCTACACCTTC. Translating it yields CSSSGSAGGYTF.